Following are 15 T cell receptor beta chains from one sample sequenced in a study of vaccination and CD4 T cells after COVID-19. The Oncomine TCR Beta short-read assay was applied to DNA of cultured CD4+ T cells. TCRdb re-called the PCR reads with MiXCR, one entry per CDR3 protein. The table has 15,000 to 17,000 distinct CDR3 sequences, 65% to 85% seen once. No antigen has been identified for these receptors. The treatment is: roughly nine-day PBMC culture with coronavirus spike peptide pools or control peptides (ViraFEST assay). The sample was CD4+ T cells from blood, cultured in vitro. The receptor source for this set is a human donor who had recovered from COVID-19.

The chain is built from TRBV20-1 and TRBJ1-4; no firm D call. CDR1 DFQATT and CDR2 SNEGSKA come from the germline V gene (reference sequence). Trimming took 2 bases from V and 0 from J, leaving 4 bases between them. The CDR3 has 13 residues. The CDR3 spells CSARNPTNEKLFF. CDR3 bases: TGCAGTGCTAGAAACCCAACTAATGAAAAACTGTTTTTT.

The chain couples TRBV6-1 to TRBJ1-5; D remains ambiguous. The CDR3 sequence is 13 residues long. V gave up 9 bases and J gave up 3 bases, with 12 bases separating them. Germline-derived CDR1 and CDR2 are MNHNS and SASEGT. CDR3 bases: TGTGCCAGTGCTTCAGTCATCAATCAGCCCCAGCATTTT. It is translated as CASASVINQPQHF.

This clonotype was picked up a small number of times. CDR3 residues: CATSDYAGGPDTQYF. CDR3 nucleotides: TGTGCCACCAGTGATTATGCGGGAGGGCCAGATACGCAGTATTTT. J is TRBJ2-3 and V is TRBV24-1; TRBD2 matches at 9 bases. V trimming: 2 bases; J trimming: 4 bases; junction bases outside the gene matches: 3. CDR1 KGHDR and CDR2 SFDVKD come from the germline V gene. This CDR3 has 15 residues.

A few counts support this clonotype. This chain links TRBV20-1 with TRBJ2-1; 12 nucleotides line up with TRBD2. Unmatched junction bases numbered 16, after V lost 3 bases and J lost 7 bases. The CDR3 spans 18 residues. From germline, CDR1 is DFQATT and CDR2 SNEGSKA (reference sequence). The chain's CDR3 is CSARRTSGNLISGNEQFF. The CDR3 coding sequence is TGCAGTGCTAGGCGGACTAGCGGGAATCTTATCTCGGGGAATGAGCAGTTCTTC.

This clonotype showed up just once. V gene TRBV28 combines with J gene TRBJ1-5; D is possibly TRBD1 (5 bases). The germline V and J ends were trimmed by 4 bases and 2 bases, with 9 bases remaining between them. The CDR3 has 14 amino acids. Germline CDR1 MDHEN, CDR2 SYDVKM. Written as DNA, the CDR3 is TGTGCCAGCAGTTCAGTACAGGGCAATCAGCCCCAGCATTTT. It specifies CASSSVQGNQPQHF.

The chain recombines TRBV6-1 with TRBJ2-7; D remains ambiguous. This CDR3 contains 14 residues. The germline CDR1 and CDR2 sequences are MNHNS and SASEGT. With 1 base removed from V and 5 bases from J, the gap between germline ends came to 12 bases. This CDR3 is CASSEVRAFHEQYF. In nucleotides, the CDR3 is TGTGCCAGCAGTGAAGTCCGTGCTTTCCACGAGCAGTACTTC.

This chain connects TRBV19 to TRBJ1-1; no clear D. The length of the CDR3 is 13 residues. CDR1 and CDR2 (germline): LNHDA, SQIVND (reference sequence). V lost 6 bases to trimming and J lost 1 base, with 9 bases between them. CDR3 protein: CASRPRANTEAFF. CDR3 nucleotides: TGTGCCAGTAGGCCTCGGGCGAACACTGAAGCTTTCTTT.

This clonotype appeared once. The gene calls are TRBV20-1 and TRBJ2-7; TRBD1 agrees at 9 bases. Germline CDR1 DFQATT, CDR2 SNEGSKA (reference sequence). V lost 6 bases to trimming and J lost 3 bases; unmatched junction nucleotides: 6. CDR3 length: 13 amino acids. This CDR3 is CSAPPGQGYEQYF. CDR3 sequence (DNA): TGCAGTGCCCCCCCGGGACAGGGCTACGAGCAGTACTTC.

The chain couples TRBV5-1 to TRBJ1-5, with D possibly matching TRBD1 (6 bases). The CDR3 has 13 amino acids. Trimming removed 3 bases at V and 8 bases at J, with 12 bases between. CDR1 is SGHRS, CDR2 YFSETQ, per germline. The CDR3 coding sequence is TGCGCCAGCAGCTCGGGGGGCTTTGAGCCCCAGCATTTT. Its translation is CASSSGGFEPQHF.

The CDR3 is CASAGLVSYEQFF. For the CDR3, the DNA is TGTGCCAGCGCGGGACTAGTGTCGTATGAGCAGTTCTTC. The V call is TRBV7-6, the J call TRBJ2-1, with 8 bases that match TRBD2. Germline assignment: CDR1 SGHVS and CDR2 FNYEAQ. The trim removed 8 bases at V and 8 bases at J, leaving 8 bases unmatched. The CDR3 is made up of 13 amino acids. The variable domain in full, with the rest retrieved from reference TRBV7-6 and TRBJ2-1, is GAGVSQSPRYKVTKRGQDVALRCDPISGHVSLYWYRQALGQGPEFLTYFNYEAQQDKSGLPNDRFSAERPEGSISTLTIQRTEQRDSAMYRCASAGLVSYEQFFGPGTRLTVL.

V gene TRBV24-1 combines with J gene TRBJ2-5; D may match TRBD1 or TRBD2 (5 bases each). V was trimmed by 4 bases and J by 8 bases, leaving 7 bases between them. CDR3 length: 11 residues. CDR1 and CDR2 (germline): KGHDR, SFDVKD. The CDR3 loop reads CATSDWDTQYF. CDR3 DNA sequence: TGTGCCACCAGTGACTGGGACACCCAGTACTTC.

The table lists this clonotype with a few counts. The V and J genes are TRBV20-1 and TRBJ2-3, with D uncertain. Germline V gene sequence: CDR1 DFQATT, CDR2 SNEGSKA (reference sequence). This CDR3 is 13 amino acids long. V lost 6 bases to trimming and J lost 6 bases, with 16 bases between them. Here the CDR3 DNA reads TGCAGTGCGGATTCTAGGGTCGCGGATACGCAGTATTTT. Its translation: CSADSRVADTQYF.

CDR3 sequence reads: CASWDFGNTIYF. CDR3 nucleotide sequence: TGTGCCAGCTGGGACTTCGGAAACACCATATATTTT. The V call is TRBV19, the J call TRBJ1-3; D is perhaps TRBD1 (5 bases). Trimming pared 9 bases from V and 4 bases from J, leaving 10 bases between. This CDR3 has 12 residues. The germline V gene encodes CDR1 LNHDA and CDR2 SQIVND (reference sequence).

This clonotype was detected only once. The rearrangement links TRBV20-1 to TRBJ1-5; no definite D call. Germline CDR1 reads DFQATT; CDR2 reads SNEGSKA (reference sequence). V lost 3 bases and J lost 1, with 13 bases in between. CDR3 length: 15 residues. CDR3: CSASFRSLSNQPQHF. CDR3 nucleotide sequence: TGCAGTGCTAGTTTCAGGAGTTTGAGCAATCAGCCCCAGCATTTT.

The chain links TRBV11-2 to TRBJ1-1; D not certain. Germline V CDR1 and CDR2: SGHAT, FQNNGV. V lost 3 bases to trimming and J lost 11 bases, with 16 bases between them. The CDR3 has 13 amino acids. The CDR3 DNA follows: TGTGCCAGCAGCTTGGACCTCATGACCGTGGCTTTCTTT. This gives the protein CASSLDLMTVAFF.